The clone carrying this T cell receptor beta chain was detected a few times. Other DNA sequences in the same sample also yield this CDR3. This sample was included in a study of blood T cell repertoires in COVID-19. Study-wide context: Samples representing acute and convalescent COVID-19 were sourced from the United States, Italy and Spain.

The data were produced by immunoSEQ multiplex PCR, yet TCRdb's version contains in-frame clones alone and is incomplete. The data hold 130,000 to 150,000 clones, with roughly 76% observed a single time. This sequence was found in a human donor with acute or convalescent COVID-19. The donor label of this sample is uncertain. Sequenced sample: peripheral blood.

CDR3 loop: CASSPDSSSYNEQFF. In nucleotides, the CDR3 is TGTGCCAGCAGCCCCGACAGTAGCTCCTACAATGAGCAGTTCTTC. The genes are TRBV6-5 and TRBJ2-1, with D perhaps matching TRBD1 (5 bases). From germline, CDR1 is MNHEY and CDR2 SVGAGI. The CDR3 contains 15 residues. V was cut by 6 bases and J by 0 bases, with 12 bases left in between.